One TCR beta chain is described in this entry. Per germline, CDR1 SGDLS and CDR2 YYNGEE. CDR3 size: 13 residues. V gave up 5 bases and J gave up 6 bases; unmatched junction bases: 7. This entry is derived from a study of CD8 T cells in Susac syndrome. Isolation of CD8+ and CD4+ T cells was performed negatively, whereas enrichment of TEMRA cells was done by FACS. RNA, at about 0.45 to 1 ug, was reverse transcribed with random hexamers. One entry per CDR3 protein results from TCRdb running MiXCR on the immunoSEQ multiplex PCR reads. Among a few hundred thousand distinct CDR3 sequences listed, more than 85% were seen once.

The material sequenced was CD8+ T cells from PBMCs. This sequence was found in a human donor with multiple sclerosis. The gene calls are TRBV9 and TRBJ2-7; 8 nucleotides align to TRBD1. CDR3 bases: TGTGCCAGCAGTGGCCGGACAGGGCTCGAGCAGTACTTC. Translation: CASSGRTGLEQYF.